These 6 T cell receptor beta chains were sequenced from one sample in a study of low-dose radiotherapy and immunotherapy resistance in tumors. TRAV- and TRBV-specific primers were used for first-strand cDNA, which covered alpha and beta chains. The authors ran 15 to 20 PCR cycles to amplify TCRs with a constant-region primer and V-primer adapter. Each CDR3 protein is one row after TCRdb ran MiXCR on the reads. The repertoire holds under 15,000 distinct CDR3 sequences, with roughly 60% as singletons. All receptors derive from a human donor with advanced metastatic prostate, ovarian, gallbladder or colorectal cancer (not recorded which). This table probably holds off-target reads from a library built for another chain.

This clonotype was seen a single time. The CDR3: CASSSPWGDAHSYEQYF. The CDR3 DNA reads TGTGCCAGCAGTTCCCCGTGGGGGGACGCCCACTCCTACGAGCAGTACTTC. This sequence joins TRBV12-3 or TRBV12-4 and TRBJ2-7; TRBD2 might be the D (6 bases). The CDR3 has 17 residues. Trimming took off 4 bases at V and 0 bases at J, with 19 bases between the two ends.

The CDR3 DNA sequence: TGTGCCAGCAGTTACGGGGTGACAGGGGCCTACGAGCAGTACTTC. It specifies CASSYGVTGAYEQYF. The rearrangement links TRBV6-2 or TRBV6-3 to TRBJ2-7, with TRBD1 matching over 8 bases. Trimming removed 2 bases from V and 2 bases from J; junction bases left unmatched: 5. Germline lookup yields CDR1 MNHEY and CDR2 SVGEGT. The CDR3 has 15 residues.

The rearrangement joins TRBV4-1 to TRBJ1-1; 7 bases are a match to TRBD1. Germline CDR1 MGHRA, CDR2 YSYEKL. With V trimmed by 2 bases and J by 3 bases, 9 bases remained unmatched. The CDR3 sequence is 16 residues long. CDR3 in amino acids: CASSQILTGTDTEAFF. CDR3 DNA sequence: TGCGCCAGCAGCCAAATTCTGACAGGGACAGACACTGAAGCTTTCTTT.

V usage is TRBV5-1 and J usage is TRBJ2-1, with 10 positions matching TRBD2. Unmatched junction bases numbered 9, after V lost 4 bases and J lost 5 bases. The germline V gene has CDR1 SGHRS and CDR2 YFSETQ. This CDR3 region has 16 residues. In DNA form, the CDR3 reads TGCGCCAGCAGCCCGAGACCTAGCGGGGGAAACAATGAGCAGTTCTTC. Translated: CASSPRPSGGNNEQFF.

In this sample, this clonotype is medium-sized. The V gene is TRBV28, the J gene TRBJ2-1; D gene ambiguous. V was shortened by 5 bases and J by 6 bases, with 8 bases between the two germline ends. Germline assignment: CDR1 MDHEN and CDR2 SYDVKM. The CDR3 is 12 residues long. The CDR3 sequence is CASSTNSNEQFF. In nucleotides, the CDR3 is TGTGCCAGCAGTACAAACAGCAATGAGCAGTTCTTC.

The chain combines TRBV28 with TRBJ2-3; D may be TRBD1 (7 bases). CDR1 and CDR2 (germline): MDHEN, SYDVKM. The V gene lost 10 bases and the J gene lost 2 bases, with 13 bases spanning the gap. The CDR3 consists of 13 residues. The CDR3 DNA reads as TGTGCCACCGGGGGACAGCCCACAGATACGCAGTATTTT. Its protein product is CATGGQPTDTQYF.